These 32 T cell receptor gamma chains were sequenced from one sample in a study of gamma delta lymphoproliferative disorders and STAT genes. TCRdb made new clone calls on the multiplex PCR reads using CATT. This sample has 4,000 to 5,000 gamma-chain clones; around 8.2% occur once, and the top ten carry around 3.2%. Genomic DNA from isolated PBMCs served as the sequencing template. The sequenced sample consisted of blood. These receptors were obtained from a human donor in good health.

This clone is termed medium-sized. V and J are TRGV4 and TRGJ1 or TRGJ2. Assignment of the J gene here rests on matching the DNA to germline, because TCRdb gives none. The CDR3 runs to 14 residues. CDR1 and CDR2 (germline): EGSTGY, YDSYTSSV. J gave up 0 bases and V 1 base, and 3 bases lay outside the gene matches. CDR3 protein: CATWDGENYYKKLF. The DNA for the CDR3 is TGTGCCACCTGGGATGGTGAGAATTATTATAAGAAACTCTTT.

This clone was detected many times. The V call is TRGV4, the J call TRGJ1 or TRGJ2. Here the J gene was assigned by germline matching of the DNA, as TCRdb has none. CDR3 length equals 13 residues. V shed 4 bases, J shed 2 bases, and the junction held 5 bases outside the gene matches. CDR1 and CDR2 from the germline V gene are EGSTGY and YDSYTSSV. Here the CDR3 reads CATWESYYYKKLF. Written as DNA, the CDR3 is TGTGCCACCTGGGAGAGCTATTATTATAAGAAACTCTTT.

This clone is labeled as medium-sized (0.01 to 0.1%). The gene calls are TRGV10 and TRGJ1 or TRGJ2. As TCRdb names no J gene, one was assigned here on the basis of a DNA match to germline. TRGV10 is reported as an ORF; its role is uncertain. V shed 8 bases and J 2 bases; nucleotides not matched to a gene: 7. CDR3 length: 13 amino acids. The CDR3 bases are TGTGCTGCGTGGGATTCTGATTATTATAAGAAACTCTTT. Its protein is CAAWDSDYYKKLF.

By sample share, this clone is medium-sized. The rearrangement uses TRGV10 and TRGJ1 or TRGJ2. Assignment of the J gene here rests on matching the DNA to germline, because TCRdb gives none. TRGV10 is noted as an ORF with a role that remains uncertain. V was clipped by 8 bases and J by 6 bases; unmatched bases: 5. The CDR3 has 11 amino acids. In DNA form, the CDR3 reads TGTGCTGCGTGGGGCATTTATAAGAAACTCTTT. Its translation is CAAWGIYKKLF.

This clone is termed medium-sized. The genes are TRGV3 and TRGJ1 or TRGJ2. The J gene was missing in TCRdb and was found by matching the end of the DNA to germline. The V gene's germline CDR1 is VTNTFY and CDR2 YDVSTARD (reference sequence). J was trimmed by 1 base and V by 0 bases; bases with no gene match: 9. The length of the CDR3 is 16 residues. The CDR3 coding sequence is TGTGCCACCTGGGACAGGCCTACACTTAATTATTATAAGAAACTCTTT. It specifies CATWDRPTLNYYKKLF.

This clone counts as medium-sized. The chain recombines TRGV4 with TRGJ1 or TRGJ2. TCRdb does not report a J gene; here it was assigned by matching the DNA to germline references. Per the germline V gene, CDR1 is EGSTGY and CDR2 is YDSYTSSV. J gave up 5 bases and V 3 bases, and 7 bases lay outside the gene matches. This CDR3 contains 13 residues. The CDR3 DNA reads TGTGCCACCTGGGATCTACCGCATTATAAGAAACTCTTT. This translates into CATWDLPHYKKLF.

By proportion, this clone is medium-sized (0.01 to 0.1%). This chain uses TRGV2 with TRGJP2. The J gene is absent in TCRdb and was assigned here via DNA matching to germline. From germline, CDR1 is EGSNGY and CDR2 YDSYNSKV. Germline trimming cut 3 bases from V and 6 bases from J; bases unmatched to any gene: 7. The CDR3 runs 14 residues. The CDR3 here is CATWDSVGDWIKTF. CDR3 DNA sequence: TGTGCCACCTGGGACAGCGTAGGTGATTGGATCAAGACGTTT.

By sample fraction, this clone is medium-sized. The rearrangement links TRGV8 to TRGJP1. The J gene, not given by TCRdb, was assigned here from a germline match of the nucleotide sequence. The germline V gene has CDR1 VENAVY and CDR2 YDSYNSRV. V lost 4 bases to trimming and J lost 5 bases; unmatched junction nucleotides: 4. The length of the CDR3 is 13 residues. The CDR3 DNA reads TGTGCCACCTGGGAGGGGACTGGTTGGTTCAAGATATTT. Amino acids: CATWEGTGWFKIF.

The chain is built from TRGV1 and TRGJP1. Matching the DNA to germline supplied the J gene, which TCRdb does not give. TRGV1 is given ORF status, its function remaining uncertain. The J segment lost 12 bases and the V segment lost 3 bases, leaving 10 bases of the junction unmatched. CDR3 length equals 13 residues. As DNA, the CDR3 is TGTGCCACCTGGGACCCTGGGACGAGGTTCAAGATATTT. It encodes CATWDPGTRFKIF.

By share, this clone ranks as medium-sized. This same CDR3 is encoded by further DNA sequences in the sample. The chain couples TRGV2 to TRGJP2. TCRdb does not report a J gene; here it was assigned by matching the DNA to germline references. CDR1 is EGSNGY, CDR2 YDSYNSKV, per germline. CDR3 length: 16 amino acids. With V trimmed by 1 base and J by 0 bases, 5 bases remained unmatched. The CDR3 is CATWDGPYSSDWIKTF. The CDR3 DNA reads TGTGCCACCTGGGACGGACCCTATAGTAGTGATTGGATCAAGACGTTT.

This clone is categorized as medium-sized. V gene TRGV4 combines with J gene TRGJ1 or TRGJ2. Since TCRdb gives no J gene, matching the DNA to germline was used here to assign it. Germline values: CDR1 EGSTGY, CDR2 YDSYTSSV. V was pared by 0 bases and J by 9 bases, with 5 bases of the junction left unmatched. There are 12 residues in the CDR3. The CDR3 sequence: CATWDGRGKKLF. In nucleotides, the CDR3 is TGTGCCACCTGGGATGGGCGGGGTAAGAAACTCTTT.

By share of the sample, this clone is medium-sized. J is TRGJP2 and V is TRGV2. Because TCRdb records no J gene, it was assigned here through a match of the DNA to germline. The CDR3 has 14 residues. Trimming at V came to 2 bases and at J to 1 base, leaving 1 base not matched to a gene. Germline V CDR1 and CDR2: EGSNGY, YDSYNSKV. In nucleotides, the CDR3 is TGTGCCACCTGGGACGTTAGTAGTGATTGGATCAAGACGTTT. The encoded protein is CATWDVSSDWIKTF.

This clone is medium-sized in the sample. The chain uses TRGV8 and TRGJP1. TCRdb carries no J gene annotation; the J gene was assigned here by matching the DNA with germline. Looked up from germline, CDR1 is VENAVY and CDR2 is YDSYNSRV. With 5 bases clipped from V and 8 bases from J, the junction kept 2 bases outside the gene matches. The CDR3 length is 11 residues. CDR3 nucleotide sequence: TGTGCCACCTGGGCCGGTTGGTTCAAGATATTT. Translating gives CATWAGWFKIF.

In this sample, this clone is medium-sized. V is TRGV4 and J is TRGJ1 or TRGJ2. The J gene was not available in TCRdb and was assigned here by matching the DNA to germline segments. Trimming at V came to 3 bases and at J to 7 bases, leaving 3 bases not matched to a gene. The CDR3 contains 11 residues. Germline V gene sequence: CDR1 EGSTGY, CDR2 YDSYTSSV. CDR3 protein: CATWDSYKKLF. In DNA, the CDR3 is TGTGCCACCTGGGATTCATATAAGAAACTCTTT.

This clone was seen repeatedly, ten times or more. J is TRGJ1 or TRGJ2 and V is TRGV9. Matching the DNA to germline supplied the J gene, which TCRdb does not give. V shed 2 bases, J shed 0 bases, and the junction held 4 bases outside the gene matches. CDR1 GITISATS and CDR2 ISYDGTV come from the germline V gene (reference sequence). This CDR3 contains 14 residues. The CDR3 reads CALWEGSNYYKKLF. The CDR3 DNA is TGTGCCTTGTGGGAGGGATCGAATTATTATAAGAAACTCTTT.

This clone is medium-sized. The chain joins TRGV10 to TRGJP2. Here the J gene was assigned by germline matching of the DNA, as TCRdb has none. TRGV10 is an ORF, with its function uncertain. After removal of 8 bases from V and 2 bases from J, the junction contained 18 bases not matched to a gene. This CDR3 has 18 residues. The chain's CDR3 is CAAWDPEEKMSSDWIKTF. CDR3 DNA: TGTGCTGCGTGGGATCCGGAGGAAAAAATGAGTAGTGATTGGATCAAGACGTTT.

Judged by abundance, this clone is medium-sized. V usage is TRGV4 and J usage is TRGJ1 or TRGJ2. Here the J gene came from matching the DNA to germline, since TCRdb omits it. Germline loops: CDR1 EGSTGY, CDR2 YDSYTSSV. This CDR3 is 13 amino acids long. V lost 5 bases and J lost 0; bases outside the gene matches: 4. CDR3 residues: CATWVKNYYKKLF. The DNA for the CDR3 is TGTGCCACCTGGGTAAAGAATTATTATAAGAAACTCTTT.

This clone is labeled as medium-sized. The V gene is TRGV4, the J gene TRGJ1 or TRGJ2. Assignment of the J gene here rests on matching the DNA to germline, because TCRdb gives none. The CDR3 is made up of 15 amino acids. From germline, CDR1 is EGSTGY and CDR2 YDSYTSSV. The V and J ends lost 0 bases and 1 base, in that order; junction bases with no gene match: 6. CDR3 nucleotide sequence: TGTGCCACCTGGGATGGGCACGTTAATTATTATAAGAAACTCTTT. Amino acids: CATWDGHVNYYKKLF.

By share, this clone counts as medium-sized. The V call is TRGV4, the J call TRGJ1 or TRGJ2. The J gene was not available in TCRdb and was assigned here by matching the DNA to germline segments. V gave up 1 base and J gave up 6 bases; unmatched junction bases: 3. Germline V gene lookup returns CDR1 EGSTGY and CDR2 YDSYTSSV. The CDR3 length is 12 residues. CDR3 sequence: CATWDGSYKKLF. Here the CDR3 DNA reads TGTGCCACCTGGGATGGAAGTTATAAGAAACTCTTT.

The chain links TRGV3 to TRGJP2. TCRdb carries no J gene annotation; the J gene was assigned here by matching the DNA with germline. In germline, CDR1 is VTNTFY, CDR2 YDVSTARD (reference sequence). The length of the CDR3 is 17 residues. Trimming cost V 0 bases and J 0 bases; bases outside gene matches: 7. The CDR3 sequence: CATWDRPKYSSDWIKTF. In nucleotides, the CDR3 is TGTGCCACCTGGGACAGGCCCAAATATAGTAGTGATTGGATCAAGACGTTT.

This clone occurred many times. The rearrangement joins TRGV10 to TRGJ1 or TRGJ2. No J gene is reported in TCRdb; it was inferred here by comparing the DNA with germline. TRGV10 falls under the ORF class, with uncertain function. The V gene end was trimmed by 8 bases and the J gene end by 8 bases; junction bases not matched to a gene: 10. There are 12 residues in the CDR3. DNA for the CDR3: TGTGCTGCGTGGGATTCAACTCATAAGAAACTCTTT. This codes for CAAWDSTHKKLF.

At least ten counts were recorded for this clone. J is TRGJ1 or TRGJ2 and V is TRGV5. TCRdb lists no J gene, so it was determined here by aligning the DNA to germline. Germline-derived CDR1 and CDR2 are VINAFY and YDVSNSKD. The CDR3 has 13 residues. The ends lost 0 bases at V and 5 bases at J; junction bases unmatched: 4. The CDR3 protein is CATWDRQDYKKLF. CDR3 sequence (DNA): TGTGCCACCTGGGACAGGCAGGATTATAAGAAACTCTTT.

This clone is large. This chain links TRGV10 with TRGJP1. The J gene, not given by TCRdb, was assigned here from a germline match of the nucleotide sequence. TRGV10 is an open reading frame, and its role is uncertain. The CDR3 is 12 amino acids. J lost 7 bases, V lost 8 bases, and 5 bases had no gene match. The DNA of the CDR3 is TGTGCTGCGTGGGATTGTGGTTGGTTCAAGATATTT. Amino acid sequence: CAAWDCGWFKIF.

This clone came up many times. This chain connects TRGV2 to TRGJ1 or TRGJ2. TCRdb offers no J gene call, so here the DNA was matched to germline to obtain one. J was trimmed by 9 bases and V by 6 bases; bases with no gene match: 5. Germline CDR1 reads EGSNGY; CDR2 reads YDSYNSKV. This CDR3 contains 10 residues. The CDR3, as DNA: TGTGCCACCTGGCTCTGTAAGAAACTCTTT. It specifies CATWLCKKLF.

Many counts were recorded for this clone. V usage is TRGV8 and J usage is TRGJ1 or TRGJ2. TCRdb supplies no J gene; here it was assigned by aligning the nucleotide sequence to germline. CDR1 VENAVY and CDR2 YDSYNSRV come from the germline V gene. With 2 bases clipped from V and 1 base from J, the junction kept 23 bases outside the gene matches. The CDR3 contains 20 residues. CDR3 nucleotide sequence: TGTGCCACCTGGGATAACCTACCATCTGTCGGGGTTGCAAATTATTATAAGAAACTCTTT. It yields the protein CATWDNLPSVGVANYYKKLF.

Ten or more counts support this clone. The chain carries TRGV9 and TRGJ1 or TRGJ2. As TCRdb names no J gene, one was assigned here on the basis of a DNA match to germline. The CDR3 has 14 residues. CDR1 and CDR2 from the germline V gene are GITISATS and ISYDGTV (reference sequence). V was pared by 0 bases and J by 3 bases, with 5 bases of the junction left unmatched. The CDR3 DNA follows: TGTGCCTTGTGGGAGGTGGAAATTTATTATAAGAAACTCTTT. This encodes CALWEVEIYYKKLF.

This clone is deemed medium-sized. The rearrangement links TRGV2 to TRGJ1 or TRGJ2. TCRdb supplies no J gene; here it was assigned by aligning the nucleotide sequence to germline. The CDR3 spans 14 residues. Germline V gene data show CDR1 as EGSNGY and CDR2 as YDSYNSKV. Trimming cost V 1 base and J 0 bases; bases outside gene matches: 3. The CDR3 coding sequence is TGTGCCACCTGGGACGGCCGGAATTATTATAAGAAACTCTTT. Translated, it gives CATWDGRNYYKKLF.

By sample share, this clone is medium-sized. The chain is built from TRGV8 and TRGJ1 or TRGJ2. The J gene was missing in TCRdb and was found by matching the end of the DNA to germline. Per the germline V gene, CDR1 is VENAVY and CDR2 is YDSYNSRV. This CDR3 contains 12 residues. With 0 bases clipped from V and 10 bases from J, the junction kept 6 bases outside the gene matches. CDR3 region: CATWDRPGKKLF. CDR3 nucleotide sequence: TGTGCCACCTGGGATAGGCCAGGGAAGAAACTCTTT.

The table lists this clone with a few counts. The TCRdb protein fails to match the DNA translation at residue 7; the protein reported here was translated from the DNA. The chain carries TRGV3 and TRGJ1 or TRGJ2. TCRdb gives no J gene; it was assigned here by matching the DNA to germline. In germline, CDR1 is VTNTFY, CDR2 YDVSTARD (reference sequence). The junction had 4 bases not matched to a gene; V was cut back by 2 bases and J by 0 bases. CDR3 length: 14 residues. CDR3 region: CATWDILNYYKKLF. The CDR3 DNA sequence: TGTGCCACCTGGGACATTCTGAATTATTATAAGAAACTCTTT.

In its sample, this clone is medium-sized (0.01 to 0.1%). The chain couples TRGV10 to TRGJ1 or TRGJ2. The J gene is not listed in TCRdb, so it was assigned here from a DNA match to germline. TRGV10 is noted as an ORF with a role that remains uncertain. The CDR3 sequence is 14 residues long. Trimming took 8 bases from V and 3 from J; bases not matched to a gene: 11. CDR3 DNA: TGTGCTGCGTGGGCAACCCCGGCTTATTATAAGAAACTCTTT. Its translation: CAAWATPAYYKKLF.

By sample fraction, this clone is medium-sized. In DNA, the CDR3 is TGTGCCCTCCGACCCCGTTGGTTCAAGATATTT. Protein: CALRPRWFKIF. V is TRGV4 and J is TRGJP1. Matching the DNA to germline supplied the J gene, which TCRdb does not give. V shed 12 bases, J shed 9 bases, and the junction held 10 bases outside the gene matches. CDR3 length: 11 residues. The germline V gene encodes CDR1 EGSTGY and CDR2 YDSYTSSV.

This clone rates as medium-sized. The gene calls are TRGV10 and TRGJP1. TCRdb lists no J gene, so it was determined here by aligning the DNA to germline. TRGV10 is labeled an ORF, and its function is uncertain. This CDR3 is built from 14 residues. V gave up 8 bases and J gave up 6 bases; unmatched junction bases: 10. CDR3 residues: CAAWDYRAGWFKIF. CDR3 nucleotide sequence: TGTGCTGCGTGGGATTATAGAGCTGGTTGGTTCAAGATATTT.